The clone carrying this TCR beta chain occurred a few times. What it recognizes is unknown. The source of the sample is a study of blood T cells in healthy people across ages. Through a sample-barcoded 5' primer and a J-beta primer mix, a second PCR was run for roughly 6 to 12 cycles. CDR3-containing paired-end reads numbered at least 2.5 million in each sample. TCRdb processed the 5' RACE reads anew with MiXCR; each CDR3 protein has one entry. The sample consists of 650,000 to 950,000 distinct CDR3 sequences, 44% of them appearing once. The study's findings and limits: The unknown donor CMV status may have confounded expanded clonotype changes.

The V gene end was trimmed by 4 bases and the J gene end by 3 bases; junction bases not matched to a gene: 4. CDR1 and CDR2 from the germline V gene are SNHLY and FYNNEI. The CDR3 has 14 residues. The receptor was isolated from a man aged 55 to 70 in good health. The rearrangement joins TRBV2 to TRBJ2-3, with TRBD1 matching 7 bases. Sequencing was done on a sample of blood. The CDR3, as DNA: TGTGCCAGCAGTGGGACAGGCCGAACAGATACGCAGTATTTT. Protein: CASSGTGRTDTQYF.